This T cell receptor (beta chain) was sequenced during a study of blood T cell repertoires in COVID-19. Looking at the study overall: Acute-phase and convalescent COVID-19 samples originated in the United States, Italy and Spain.

Looked up from germline, CDR1 is KGHDR and CDR2 is SFDVKD. The CDR3 spans 18 residues. Trimming removed 12 bases at V and 0 bases at J, with 28 bases between. In the authors' methods: Counts of nucleated cells, estimated from reference gene primer amplification, were obtained. Clones were read by immunoSEQ multiplex PCR, and TCRdb kept only the in-frame ones, dropping some. V, J and clone size derive from that table, while D and trimming were established from the DNA sequence. Among under 200,000 clones listed, 85% to 95% were seen once. The sequence was obtained from a man aged 50 or older with acute or convalescent COVID-19. Sequencing was done on a sample of peripheral blood. The chain uses TRBV24-1 and TRBJ1-1, with a possible D match to TRBD1 (5 bases). As DNA, the CDR3 is TGTGCCGCCCGGAGTTCCCCAGGCGGGGCAGGCCTGAACACTGAAGCTTTCTTT. It codes for CAARSSPGGAGLNTEAFF.